Presented here are 11 T cell receptor beta chains from one specimen sequenced in a study of blood T cell repertoires in COVID-19. TCRdb's table, derived via immunoSEQ multiplex PCR, lists solely in-frame clones and lacks some. Of about 270,000 clones in the sample, more than 80% were seen once. The sequenced material came from PBMCs or T cells enriched from blood (not recorded which). The source is a woman between 18 and 30 years old who had recovered from COVID-19.

The V and J genes are TRBV13 and TRBJ2-1; 10 bases are a match to TRBD1. The V gene end was trimmed by 4 bases and the J gene end by 8 bases; junction bases not matched to a gene: 11. Per germline, CDR1 PRHDT and CDR2 FYEKMQ (reference sequence). This CDR3 comprises 16 residues. In DNA, the CDR3 is TGTGCCAGCAGCTCTAGCGACAGGGGGCGCAACGATGAGCAGTTCTTC. It yields the protein CASSSSDRGRNDEQFF.

The chain has TRBV10-3 and TRBJ1-4; TRBD1 matches at 8 bases. V was pared by 6 bases and J by 5 bases, with 2 bases of the junction left unmatched. Germline CDR1 is ENHRY and CDR2 is SYGVKD. This CDR3 has 13 amino acids. For the CDR3, the DNA is TGTGCCATCAGACGGGACAGGAATGAAAAACTGTTTTTT. It yields the protein CAIRRDRNEKLFF.

The chain couples TRBV6-4 to TRBJ2-7; 7 bases agree with TRBD1. The J segment lost 5 bases and the V segment lost 4 bases, leaving 20 bases of the junction unmatched. CDR3 length equals 18 residues. Germline CDR1 reads MRHNA; CDR2 reads SNTAGT. CDR3 DNA: TGTGCCAGCAGTGCCCCTAACAGGGGCCCTTCCCTCGACGACGAGCAGTACTTC. This sequence encodes CASSAPNRGPSLDDEQYF.

The chain couples TRBV7-9 to TRBJ1-2; D perhaps matches TRBD1 (6 bases). V was cut by 5 bases and J by 4 bases, with 20 bases left in between. The germline gives CDR1 SEHNR, CDR2 FQNEAQ (reference sequence). This CDR3 has 16 residues. In nucleotides, the CDR3 is TGTGCCAGCAGCGCCTCGAGGGACACCCGATTCTATGGCTACACCTTC. Its translation: CASSASRDTRFYGYTF. The full variable domain, in which reference TRBV7-9 and TRBJ1-2 provide the parts outside the CDR3, is DTGVSQNPRHKITKRGQNVTFRCDPISEHNRLYWYRQTLGQGPEFLTYFQNEAQLEKSRLLSDRFSAERPKGSFSTLEIQRTEQGDSAMYLCASSASRDTRFYGYTFGSGTRLTVV.

The chain joins TRBV2 to TRBJ1-6; D gene uncertain. Germline loops: CDR1 SNHLY, CDR2 FYNNEI. V gave up 2 bases and J gave up 1 base, with 9 bases separating them. This CDR3 is 16 amino acids long. The CDR3 nucleotides read TGTGCCAGCAGTGAATCCCGGGGATCCTATAATTCACCCCTCCACTTT. Residues: CASSESRGSYNSPLHF. The whole variable domain, filled in from reference TRBV2 and TRBJ1-6, reads EPEVTQTPSHQVTQMGQEVILRCVPISNHLYFYWYRQILGQKVEFLVSFYNNEISEKSEIFDDQFSVERPDGSNFTLKIRSTKLEDSAMYFCASSESRGSYNSPLHFGNGTRLTVT.

The gene calls are TRBV5-1 and TRBJ2-2; 7 positions agree with TRBD2. This CDR3 is built from 16 residues. Germline V gene lookup returns CDR1 SGHRS and CDR2 YFSETQ. V shed 0 bases, J shed 0 bases, and the junction held 2 bases outside the gene matches. This CDR3 is CASSLGLAANTGELFF. Written as DNA, the CDR3 is TGCGCCAGCAGCTTGGGCCTAGCGGCGAACACCGGGGAGCTGTTTTTT.

V and J are TRBV11-2 and TRBJ2-1; tentatively, D is TRBD2 (6 bases). V lost 0 bases, J lost 9 bases, and 21 bases lay in between. The CDR3 is 17 amino acids. From germline, CDR1 is SGHAT and CDR2 FQNNGV. This CDR3 is CASSLDSSDPKAGEQFF. The CDR3 DNA reads TGTGCCAGCAGCTTAGATAGTTCCGATCCGAAAGCGGGTGAGCAGTTCTTC.

This clone was picked up a small number of times. The rearrangement joins TRBV6-1 to TRBJ2-1; possible D gene TRBD1, 5 bases. The CDR3 consists of 15 residues. Germline assignment: CDR1 MNHNS and CDR2 SASEGT. V was pared by 1 base and J by 0 bases, with 7 bases between. The CDR3 DNA is TGTGCCAGCAGTGAAGACAGGATCTCCTACAATGAGCAGTTCTTC. Amino acids: CASSEDRISYNEQFF.

This chain joins TRBV27 and TRBJ1-4, with a weak D call TRBD1 (5 bases). V dropped 2 bases and J dropped 0 bases, with 10 bases sitting between them. Germline lookup yields CDR1 MNHEY and CDR2 SMNVEV (reference sequence). The CDR3 has 16 residues. CDR3 sequence (DNA): TGTGCCAGCAGTTTAAACAGGCAAACAACTAATGAAAAACTGTTTTTT. Amino acids: CASSLNRQTTNEKLFF.

The chain's CDR3 is CASSPDRATPLHF. CDR3 sequence (DNA): TGTGCCAGCAGCCCGGACAGGGCAACACCCCTCCACTTT. The chain carries TRBV5-4 and TRBJ1-6, with 8 bases identical to TRBD1. The V gene end was trimmed by 4 bases and the J gene end by 11 bases; junction bases not matched to a gene: 5. Per the germline V gene, CDR1 is SGHNT and CDR2 is YYREEE (reference sequence). CDR3 length: 13 residues.

This chain links TRBV19 with TRBJ2-7; weak D call: TRBD2 (6 bases). Germline assignment: CDR1 LNHDA and CDR2 SQIVND (reference sequence). The CDR3 runs 14 residues. The V end was cut by 4 bases, the J end by 4 bases, with 14 bases between. Here the CDR3 reads CASSRRGPLYEQYF. The CDR3 nucleotides are TGTGCCAGTAGTAGGAGGGGCCCTCTTTACGAGCAGTACTTC.